A selection of T cell receptor beta chains follows, all from one sample in a study of T-cell memory formation after mild COVID-19. Via MiXCR, TCRdb re-called the 5' RACE reads, giving one row per CDR3 protein. The profile shows about 140,000 distinct CDR3 sequences, more than 12% of them singletons. The sample taken for sequencing was PBMCs or a T cell subset sorted from them (not recorded which). The receptor set was obtained from an adult woman who had mild COVID-19 (a few samples of this study predate the infection). Cell type and time point are not known. The CDR3 runs from the conserved cysteine through the conserved F or W. The D gene is left open where the match is weak. Not every row has a clone size; where given, it reads once, few, many or a size class.

D | J | size | V | CDR3 | DNA
NA | TRBJ1-1 | NA | TRBV7-9 | CASSLADITGEAFF | TGTGCCAGCAGCTTAGCTGATATAACAGGAGAAGCTTTCTTT
NA | TRBJ2-3 | NA | TRBV4-1 | CASSQEGTGSYTDTQYF | TGCGCCAGCAGCCAAGAAGGGACGGGCAGCTACACAGATACGCAGTATTTT
NA | TRBJ2-7 | few | TRBV7-3 | CASSQGWGRNYEQYF | TGTGCCAGCAGCCAAGGCTGGGGCAGAAACTACGAGCAGTACTTC
NA | TRBJ2-1 | few | TRBV18 | CASSPGQLWYEQFF | TGTGCCAGCTCACCTGGACAGTTATGGTATGAGCAGTTCTTC
NA | TRBJ2-3 | few | TRBV25-1 | CASSEPHTDTQYF | TGTGCCAGCAGTGAGCCTCACACAGATACGCAGTATTTT
NA | TRBJ2-4 | NA | TRBV13 | CASSLLRSEKNIQYF | TGTGCCAGCAGCTTACTTCGTAGCGAAAAAAACATTCAGTACTTC
NA | TRBJ2-3 | many | TRBV29-1 | CSVAGHSNTDTQYF | TGCAGCGTGGCCGGACATAGTAACACAGATACGCAGTATTTT
NA | TRBJ2-7 | NA | TRBV18 | CASSPSSTAFTYEQYF | TGTGCCAGCTCACCATCCTCGACAGCTTTCACCTACGAGCAGTACTTC
TRBD2 | TRBJ2-1 | few | TRBV20-1 | CSATFSGGADNEQFF | TGCAGTGCTACATTCAGCGGGGGGGCAGACAATGAGCAGTTCTTC
TRBD1 | TRBJ2-5 | few | TRBV12-3/TRBV12-4 | CASSFDREDLETQYF | TGTGCCAGCAGTTTCGACAGGGAAGACCTAGAGACCCAGTACTTC
NA | TRBJ2-2 | few | TRBV6-5 | CASRRTGELFF | TGTGCCAGCCGTAGAACCGGGGAGCTGTTTTTT
TRBD1 | TRBJ2-1 | NA | TRBV5-5 | CASSPGQGSNEQFF | TGTGCCAGCAGTCCCGGACAGGGGTCGAATGAGCAGTTCTTC
TRBD1 | TRBJ2-5 | few | TRBV6-2/TRBV6-3 | CASSYRGTGLETQYF | TGTGCCAGCAGTTACAGAGGGACAGGGTTAGAGACCCAGTACTTC
NA | TRBJ1-1 | few | TRBV4-1 | CASSRPGSKDTEAFF | TGCGCCAGCAGCCGTCCGGGCTCGAAGGACACTGAAGCTTTCTTT
NA | TRBJ1-1 | NA | TRBV20-1 | CSARVPPLTEAFF | TGCAGTGCTAGAGTACCACCCCTCACTGAAGCTTTCTTT
NA | TRBJ1-5 | NA | TRBV12-3/TRBV12-4 | CASSLSGDANQPQHF | TGTGCCAGCAGTTTATCTGGGGACGCCAATCAGCCCCAGCATTTT
NA | TRBJ2-1 | NA | TRBV18 | CASSPPGKAYNEQFF | TGTGCCAGCTCACCTCCGGGTAAAGCCTACAATGAGCAGTTCTTC
NA | TRBJ2-7 | few | TRBV20-1 | CSARDRVGGYEQYF | TGCAGTGCTAGAGATCGAGTGGGGGGCTACGAGCAGTACTTC
NA | TRBJ1-2 | NA | TRBV30 | CAWSPGANYGYTF | TGTGCCTGGAGTCCCGGGGCTAACTATGGCTACACCTTC
TRBD1 | TRBJ2-7 | NA | TRBV14 | CASSQGQGAGGYEQYF | TGTGCCAGCAGCCAAGGACAGGGGGCGGGAGGCTACGAGCAGTACTTC
NA | TRBJ2-3 | few | TRBV6-6 | CASSSAGTIGPDTQYF | TGTGCCAGCAGTTCCGCAGGGACGATTGGCCCAGATACGCAGTATTTT
NA | TRBJ2-3 | few | TRBV9 | CASSFLSDTQYF | TGTGCCAGCAGCTTCCTCTCCGATACGCAGTATTTT
NA | TRBJ2-2 | few | TRBV2 | CASSTDRVGELFF | TGTGCCAGCAGCACTGATAGGGTCGGGGAGCTGTTTTTT
NA | TRBJ1-5 | NA | TRBV12-3/TRBV12-4 | CASSSGRNQPQHF | TGTGCCAGCAGTTCAGGGAGGAATCAGCCCCAGCATTTT
TRBD1 | TRBJ2-1 | few | TRBV24-1 | CATGAGQGNEQFF | TGTGCCACCGGAGCAGGACAGGGAAATGAGCAGTTCTTC
NA | TRBJ1-2 | many | TRBV2 | CASSEAGGSNYGYTF | TGTGCCAGCAGTGAAGCTGGCGGCTCTAACTATGGCTACACCTTC
TRBD2 | TRBJ2-3 | few | TRBV12-3/TRBV12-4 | CASRTSGGTDTQYF | TGTGCCAGCAGGACTAGCGGGGGGACAGATACGCAGTATTTT
NA | TRBJ1-5 | few | TRBV20-1 | CSARSTESNQPQHF | TGCAGTGCTAGAAGCACGGAGAGCAATCAGCCCCAGCATTTT
NA | TRBJ2-1 | NA | TRBV12-3/TRBV12-4 | CASSLVGQEQFF | TGTGCCAGCAGTTTAGTAGGGCAAGAGCAGTTCTTC
TRBD1 | TRBJ2-3 | few | TRBV6-6 | CASSRRDSDTQYF | TGTGCCAGCAGCCGCCGGGACAGTGATACGCAGTATTTT
TRBD1 | TRBJ1-5 | few | TRBV2 | CASRTGGQGPQHF | TGTGCCAGCAGAACAGGGGGCCAGGGACCCCAGCATTTT
TRBD1 | TRBJ2-7 | many | TRBV3-1 | CASSHTGEAGYEQYF | TGTGCCAGCAGCCATACAGGGGAAGCAGGCTACGAGCAGTACTTC
NA | TRBJ1-1 | NA | TRBV6-5 | CASRFRIGAEDGAFF | TGTGCCAGTCGATTTAGAATCGGGGCGGAGGACGGAGCTTTCTTT
TRBD1 | TRBJ2-2 | many | TRBV5-6 | CASSSQGVGGELFF | TGTGCCAGCAGCTCGCAGGGGGTCGGCGGGGAGCTGTTTTTT
NA | TRBJ1-1 | NA | TRBV20-1 | CSARVRGGTEAFF | TGCAGTGCTAGAGTGCGGGGGGGCACTGAAGCTTTCTTT
NA | TRBJ2-7 | NA | TRBV30 | CAWEGRYIYEQYF | TGTGCCTGGGAAGGGCGCTATATCTACGAGCAGTACTTC
NA | TRBJ2-6 | few | TRBV5-6 | CASSFFSSGANVLTF | TGTGCCAGCAGCTTTTTTAGCTCTGGGGCCAACGTCCTGACTTTC
NA | TRBJ1-2 | NA | TRBV4-1 | CASSQVSGANYGYTF | TGCGCCAGCAGCCAAGTCTCCGGGGCTAACTATGGCTACACCTTC